The following is a TCR beta chain sequence with its context. Its antigen remains unidentified. This CDR3 comprises 18 residues. The germline V gene encodes CDR1 SGHRS and CDR2 YFSETQ. The germline V and J ends were trimmed by 2 bases and 4 bases, with 22 bases remaining between them. The record originates from a study of OX40 agonist ivuxolimab in advanced cancers. The wider study: Ivuxolimab, an agonist antibody against OX40 (CD134), was given to patients. Treatment received earlier with anti-PD-1, anti-PD-L1 or anti-CTLA-4 agents was allowed, and more than 30% had some.

Produced via immunoSEQ multiplex PCR; TCRdb's table is partial and in-frame only. Of some 50,000 clones listed, approximately 86% were seen once; the top ten hold roughly 13%. Study results and limitations: Among T cells, CD8+ cells averaged more expanded clones than CD4+ cells. At 0.1 to 3.0 mg/kg and by week 6, clonal expansion occurred in CD4+ and CD8+ blood T cells.

This sequence was found in an adult with an advanced solid tumor such as melanoma, head and neck, liver or kidney cancer. Sequenced material: CD4+ or CD8+ T cells sorted from blood, taken in a trial of the OX40 agonist ivuxolimab. This chain uses TRBV5-1 with TRBJ1-3; TRBD1 might be the D (6 bases). CDR3: CASSFLGLVGGPGNTIYF. CDR3 nucleotides: TGCGCCAGCAGCTTTTTAGGGCTGGTGGGGGGGCCAGGAAACACCATATATTTT.